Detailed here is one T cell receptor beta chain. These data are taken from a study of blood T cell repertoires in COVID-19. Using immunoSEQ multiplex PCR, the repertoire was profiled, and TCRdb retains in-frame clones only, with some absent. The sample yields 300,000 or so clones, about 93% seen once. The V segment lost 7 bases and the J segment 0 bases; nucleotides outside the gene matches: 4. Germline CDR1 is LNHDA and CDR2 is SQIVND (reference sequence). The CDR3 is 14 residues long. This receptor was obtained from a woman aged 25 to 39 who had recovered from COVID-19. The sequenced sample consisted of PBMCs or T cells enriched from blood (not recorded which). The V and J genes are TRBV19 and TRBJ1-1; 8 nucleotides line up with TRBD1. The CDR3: CASTPDRVNTEAFF. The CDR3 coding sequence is TGTGCCAGTACCCCGGACAGGGTGAACACTGAAGCTTTCTTT.